The 10 T cell receptor beta chains below all came from one sample that was sequenced in a study of T-cell memory formation after mild COVID-19. MiXCR, run by TCRdb on the 5' RACE reads, gives a single entry per CDR3 protein. Counted here are 550,000 to 700,000 distinct CDR3 sequences, around 17% occurring once; the ten biggest clones make up about 12%. The sequencing input was PBMCs or a T cell subset sorted from them (not recorded which). These receptors were obtained from an adult woman who had mild COVID-19 (a few samples of this study predate the infection). Cell type and time point are not known.

A word on this clonotype: A junction end diverges from the germline sequence, so it may reflect a read error. The chain employs TRBV7-2 and TRBJ2-3, with 11 positions matching TRBD2. The germline CDR1 and CDR2 sequences are SGHTA and FQGNSA. The CDR3 contains 18 residues. This chain's CDR3 is CASSLIWLAGGYTYTQYF. Here the CDR3 DNA reads TGTGCCAGCAGCTTAATCTGGCTAGCGGGGGGTTACACATATACGCAGTATTTT.

This clonotype was counted a few times. The V call is TRBV10-3, the J call TRBJ2-5; unclear D gene. Germline V lookup: CDR1 ENHRY, CDR2 SYGVKD. V shed 2 bases and J shed 5 bases, with 3 bases lying between them. This CDR3 region has 11 residues. The CDR3 loop reads CAISEKETQYF. CDR3 DNA: TGTGCCATCAGTGAGAAGGAGACCCAGTACTTC.

This clonotype was seen only a few times. The gene calls are TRBV6-2 or TRBV6-3 and TRBJ2-7; 8 positions agree with TRBD1. The CDR3 extends over 14 amino acids. With V trimmed by 0 bases and J by 3 bases, 1 base remained unmatched. Looked up from germline, CDR1 is MNHEY and CDR2 is SVGEGT. CDR3 nucleotides: TGTGCCAGCAGTTACTCGACAGGGGACTACGAGCAGTACTTC. The encoded protein is CASSYSTGDYEQYF.

The gene calls are TRBV5-1 and TRBJ2-7, with 7 positions matching TRBD1. J gave up 2 bases and V 4 bases, and 6 bases lay outside the gene matches. Germline CDR1 is SGHRS and CDR2 is YFSETQ. The CDR3 has 14 amino acids. CDR3 DNA sequence: TGCGCCAGCAGCCACCTACAGGGGACCTACGAGCAGTACTTC. Amino acids: CASSHLQGTYEQYF.

This clonotype was detected many times. V usage is TRBV6-6 and J usage is TRBJ2-3; D not resolved. The CDR3 length is 14 residues. V dropped 6 bases and J dropped 5 bases, with 15 bases sitting between them. Germline loops: CDR1 MNHNY, CDR2 SVGAGI (reference sequence). Written as DNA, the CDR3 is TGTGCCAGCAGAATGGTCGTCCCGTTAGATACGCAGTATTTT. This codes for CASRMVVPLDTQYF.

V usage is TRBV7-9 and J usage is TRBJ1-2; D not certain. CDR1 and CDR2 from the germline V gene are SEHNR and FQNEAQ (reference sequence). The V and J ends lost 5 bases and 2 bases respectively, with 9 bases between them. This CDR3 has 13 amino acids. The CDR3 region has the DNA TGTGCCAGCAGCCCCAGGCAGAACTATGGCTACACCTTC. It is translated as CASSPRQNYGYTF.

This clonotype was seen ten or more times. The chain employs TRBV11-2 and TRBJ1-3, with D tentatively TRBD1 (5 bases). In germline, CDR1 is SGHAT, CDR2 FQNNGV. The CDR3 is 15 amino acids. The V gene lost 5 bases and the J gene lost 0 bases, with 11 bases spanning the gap. The CDR3 DNA is TGTGCCAGCAGCGGCCAGGGCCTCTCTGGAAACACCATATATTTT. It yields the protein CASSGQGLSGNTIYF. The whole variable domain, remainder taken from reference TRBV11-2 and TRBJ1-3, is EAGVAQSPRYKIIEKRQSVAFWCNPISGHATLYWYQQILGQGPKLLIQFQNNGVVDDSQLPKDRFSAERLKGVDSTLKIQPAKLEDSAVYLCASSGQGLSGNTIYFGEGSWLTVV.

In its sample, this clonotype was seen a few times. The chain combines TRBV5-1 with TRBJ2-5; 7 nucleotides align to TRBD1. Trimming took 4 bases from V and 7 from J; bases not matched to a gene: 4. Germline lookup yields CDR1 SGHRS and CDR2 YFSETQ. The CDR3 is 12 amino acids. The CDR3 protein is CASSLGQVTQYF. The CDR3 DNA reads TGCGCCAGCAGCCTCGGACAGGTGACCCAGTACTTC.

This clonotype was picked up a small number of times. The V gene is TRBV12-3 or TRBV12-4, the J gene TRBJ2-5, with 12 bases lining up with TRBD2. V shed 2 bases, J shed 5 bases, and the junction held 6 bases outside the gene matches. The CDR3 consists of 16 residues. Here the CDR3 DNA reads TGTGCCAGCAGTTTATGGACTAGCGGGGCAGAGGAGACCCAGTACTTC. Translating gives CASSLWTSGAEETQYF.

The chain recombines TRBV29-1 with TRBJ2-1; D is perhaps TRBD1 (7 bases). This CDR3 comprises 12 residues. Germline lookup yields CDR1 SQVTM and CDR2 ANQGSEA. V shed 3 bases and J shed 10 bases, with 13 bases lying between them. The CDR3 loop reads CSVDRRGQEQFF. As DNA, the CDR3 is TGCAGCGTTGACCGGAGGGGGCAGGAGCAGTTCTTC.